The T cell receptor (beta chain) under discussion was sequenced for a study of follicular helper T cells after annual influenza vaccination (dated by TCRdb to the late 2010s). General notes on the study: After each seasonal influenza vaccination, blood was collected on days 0, 7 and 28. One week after vaccination, a second recruited cohort of roughly 11 subjects (Table S1) displayed a similar ICOS+CD38+ cTfh response. Six subjects had multi-year samples: four covered two vaccination seasons and two covered three seasons. To study recall of cTfh clones, some subjects were followed through successive annual vaccinations in the 2013-2014, 2014-2015 and 2015-2016 seasons. The 2013-2014 samples were cryopreserved, while the 2015 samples were processed right after collection. Results and caveats for the whole study, not just this receptor: ICOS+CD38+ cTfh clonality correlated with the frequency of that population, and its change correlated with the change in circulating plasmablast frequency. Day 7 ICOS+CD38+ clones were most often found later in ICOS-CD38- cTfh, suggesting that subset may serve as a memory reservoir. With successive annual vaccinations, a recurrent oligoclonal ICOS+CD38+ cTfh response was recalled, and this response contained tetramer and AIM influenza-specific clonotypes. Because only about 10-23% of the analyzed cells gave productive TCRB sequences, there was no way to sample rare clonotypes. In the assessment of influenza clone enrichment, the possibility that the much larger non-cTfh compartments were undersampled could not be ruled out.

The time point label of this sample denotes: 2014-2015 season, pre-vaccination. Adults were given seasonal inactivated influenza vaccine (Fluvarix), and sorted blood CD4 subsets were followed by TCRB sequencing before and after vaccination. Subjects were considered eligible if community-dwelling and if influenza vaccine had not been received in the prior 6 months. Reasons for exclusion included contraindications to influenza vaccine, substance abuse, HIV/AIDS, active malignancy, immunomodulatory medication, and active illness such as respiratory infection. Between roughly 35 and 110 mL of blood was sampled per time point. PBMC were isolated using Ficoll-Paque PLUS or SepMate separation. As a non-Tfh comparison subset, CXCR5- memory CD4 T cells were sorted. Before DNA extraction, cell subsets were sorted from PBMC on a BD FACS Aria. With regard to this clone: Its antigen specificity is not known. Nothing much larger sits one base from this clone, and base qualities are not available.

The junction shows trimming of 4 bases on V and 5 bases on J, and the gene matches do not reach 8 bases of it. In the germline V gene, CDR1 corresponds to SGHVS and CDR2 to FQNEAQ. From the cysteine through the phenylalanine, the CDR3 covers 17 amino acids. Only the CDR3 part of the read is kept: 51 bases, read in frame from the first base. Receptors were amplified or captured by the immunoSEQ multiplex PCR assay. Adaptive Biotechnologies carried out TCRB amplification, library preparation, sequencing and preliminary bioinformatics at Survey level resolution. The study's own analysis went as follows. Clonality was computed in R as 1 minus normalized Shannon entropy; the Gini index was calculated with the R package ineq. Overlap score was the summed counts of shared sequences divided by total counts of all sequences in both compared samples. The significance of shared clonotypes was tested with Fisher's exact test, assuming a theoretical repertoire of 10^7 TCRB sequences. Sourced from immuneACCESS, this table was stored by TCRdb with only in-frame sequences that have V and J called. A share of the clones is absent; for the studies checked, an unresolved V gene accounts for under half, and the remainder has no known explanation. V and J calls and clone size follow that table, whereas D and trimming were derived from the DNA. The sample table lists around 13,000 clones, roughly 80% of them with a count of one. In total, the top ten clones hold 0.45% of the sample.

The sequence is built from TRBV7-8 and TRBJ2-1; the junction holds 13 bases that match TRBD2. Sequencing was performed on CXCR5- memory CD4+ T cells sorted from blood, taken on the day of influenza vaccination. The sample's cell subset or site label is to be understood as: CXCR5- memory CD4 T cells. This TCR came from an adult who received the influenza vaccine. The CDR3 amino acid sequence is: CASSSRGLAGVNNEQFF. DNA sequence: TGTGCCAGCAGCTCACGAGGACTAGCGGGGGTTAACAATGAGCAGTTCTTC.